The rows below give T cell receptor beta chains drawn from one sample of a study of blood T cell repertoires in COVID-19. The assay was immunoSEQ multiplex PCR, and TCRdb's table has in-frame clones only and misses some. The sample consists of over 6,000 clones, about nine tenths of them appearing once. The specimen sequenced was peripheral blood. These receptors were taken from a human donor with active COVID-19. The donor label of this sample is uncertain. Each CDR3 is given with its conserved first and last residue. The order of the fields is J gene, D gene, clone size, V gene, CDR3 DNA, CDR3 protein. D genes are given only for firm matches. Only part of the rows carry a size: once, few, many, or a class if the clone is expanded.

J: TRBJ1-2; D: TRBD1; size: -; V: TRBV28; DNA: TGTGCCAGCAGTTCCTCGGGACAGGGGAACTATGGCTACACCTTC; CDR3: CASSSSGQGNYGYTF
J: TRBJ2-5; D: TRBD2; size: -; V: TRBV3-1/TRBV3-2; DNA: TGTGCCAGCAGCCCCGGGACTAAAGAGACCCAGTACTTC; CDR3: CASSPGTKETQYF
J: TRBJ2-1; D: -; size: -; V: TRBV9; DNA: TGTGCCAGCAGCGTAGAAGGGGTTCGAACAATGGTGTCCTACAATGAGCAGTTCTTC; CDR3: CASSVEGVRTMVSYNEQFF
J: TRBJ2-1; D: TRBD1; size: -; V: TRBV24-1; DNA: TGTGCCACCAGTGATGTGGGACAGGGAGGTTGGGAGCAGTTCTTC; CDR3: CATSDVGQGGWEQFF
J: TRBJ1-1; D: TRBD1; size: -; V: TRBV27; DNA: TGTGCCAGCAGTAACCGCCCGGACAGGTTTCAGAACACTGAAGCTTTCTTT; CDR3: CASSNRPDRFQNTEAFF
J: TRBJ1-4; D: -; size: -; V: TRBV3-1/TRBV3-2; DNA: TGTGCCAGCAGCCAAGGACGCAAGGGGTCTAATGAAAAACTGTTTTTT; CDR3: CASSQGRKGSNEKLFF
J: TRBJ2-3; D: -; size: -; V: TRBV19; DNA: TGTGCCAGTAGTATAGATCAACTCACAGATACGCAGTATTTT; CDR3: CASSIDQLTDTQYF
J: TRBJ2-3; D: -; size: -; V: TRBV4-3; DNA: TGCGCCAGCAGCCGACTACTAGCTTCAGATACGCAGTATTTT; CDR3: CASSRLLASDTQYF
J: TRBJ1-5; D: -; size: -; V: TRBV7-8; DNA: TGTGCCAGCAGCTTAGCCATTGGAGGGCACAATCAGCCCCAGCATTTT; CDR3: CASSLAIGGHNQPQHF
J: TRBJ2-1; D: TRBD2; size: -; V: TRBV27; DNA: TGTGCCAGCAGTCCGAGACTAGCGGGAGATGGCAATGAGCAGTTCTTC; CDR3: CASSPRLAGDGNEQFF
J: TRBJ2-6; D: TRBD2; size: -; V: TRBV19; DNA: TGTGCCAGTAGTATGGCTAGCGGGGGTCGCGGGGCCAACGTCCTGACTTTC; CDR3: CASSMASGGRGANVLTF
J: TRBJ2-7; D: -; size: -; V: TRBV2; DNA: TGTGCCAGCAGTGAAATCAGGGCCGATCTCCTGAACGAGCAGTACTTC; CDR3: CASSEIRADLLNEQYF
J: TRBJ2-1; D: TRBD2; size: -; V: TRBV30; DNA: TGTGCCTTGACCGGGACTAGCGGCTACAATGAGCAGTTCTTC; CDR3: CALTGTSGYNEQFF
J: TRBJ2-2; D: TRBD1; size: once; V: TRBV6-6; DNA: TGTGCCAGCAGTTACACAGGGGGCGACACCGGGGAGCTGTTTTTT; CDR3: CASSYTGGDTGELFF
J: TRBJ2-7; D: TRBD1; size: once; V: TRBV15; DNA: TGTGCCACCAGCAGTAGACAGGGCCCGTACGAGCAGTACTTC; CDR3: CATSSRQGPYEQYF
J: TRBJ1-5; D: -; size: -; V: TRBV28; DNA: TGTGCCAGCAGTCCCCTTGGGACATCAAATCAGCCCCAGCATTTT; CDR3: CASSPLGTSNQPQHF
J: TRBJ2-7; D: TRBD2; size: -; V: TRBV23-1; DNA: TGCGCCAGCAGTTCTCGGACTAGCGGGGGACCACGGCGCGAGCAGTACTTC; CDR3: CASSSRTSGGPRREQYF
J: TRBJ1-4; D: -; size: -; V: TRBV12-5; DNA: TGTGCTAGTGGTTTGGTGTGGGCAGGCGAAGTTGGAACTAATGAAAAACTGTTTTTT; CDR3: CASGLVWAGEVGTNEKLFF
J: TRBJ1-6; D: -; size: -; V: TRBV7-2; DNA: TGTGCCAGCAGCCCAGAGGGAGGTAATTCACCCCTCCACTTT; CDR3: CASSPEGGNSPLHF
J: TRBJ2-2; D: -; size: -; V: TRBV5-4; DNA: TGTGCCAGCAGCTTCCGGAAGGCTAGCAGCGGGGAGCTGTTTTTT; CDR3: CASSFRKASSGELFF
J: TRBJ2-7; D: -; size: -; V: TRBV19; DNA: TGTGCCAGTAGGGAGTCGACAGGCAGTCCCTTCGAGCAGTACTTC; CDR3: CASRESTGSPFEQYF
J: TRBJ2-3; D: TRBD1; size: -; V: TRBV4-3; DNA: TGCGCCAGCAGCCTAGGACAGGGAAGTACAGATACGCAGTATTTT; CDR3: CASSLGQGSTDTQYF
J: TRBJ1-2; D: -; size: -; V: TRBV5-1; DNA: TGCGCCAGCAGCTTGGCCGGGGATGGCTACACCTTC; CDR3: CASSLAGDGYTF
J: TRBJ2-7; D: -; size: -; V: TRBV6-2/TRBV6-3; DNA: TGTGCCAGCAGTTACCGAGGGGGGGGGACCTACGAGCAGTACTTC; CDR3: CASSYRGGGTYEQYF
J: TRBJ2-3; D: -; size: -; V: TRBV7-7; DNA: TGTGCTAGCAGCTTAGAAAAGACAGGAACGTTGTATTTT; CDR3: CASSLEKTGTLYF
J: TRBJ2-7; D: TRBD1; size: -; V: TRBV4-2; DNA: TGTGCCAGCAGCCACTCACAGGGGCTTGACTCCTACGAGCAGTACTTC; CDR3: CASSHSQGLDSYEQYF
J: TRBJ2-7; D: TRBD2; size: -; V: TRBV4-1; DNA: TGCGCCAGCAGCCAACAACCTCTAGCGGATTACGAGCAGTACTTC; CDR3: CASSQQPLADYEQYF
J: TRBJ2-2; D: -; size: -; V: TRBV27; DNA: TGTGCCAGCCAGGGGACGCAGGGGTGGACCGGGGAGCTGTTTTTT; CDR3: CASQGTQGWTGELFF
J: TRBJ2-7; D: -; size: -; V: TRBV6-5; DNA: TGTGCCAGCAGGGCCGGAGGGGTCGACGAGCAGTACTTC; CDR3: CASRAGGVDEQYF
J: TRBJ2-7; D: -; size: -; V: TRBV27; DNA: TGTGCCAGCAGTTCCGGAGCGGTACTTTCCTACGAGCAGTACTTC; CDR3: CASSSGAVLSYEQYF
J: TRBJ2-1; D: -; size: few; V: TRBV24-1; DNA: TGTGCCACCAGTGATTCTCGGGGAGCCGGAGGTGAGCAGTTCTTC; CDR3: CATSDSRGAGGEQFF
J: TRBJ2-1; D: -; size: -; V: TRBV11-2; DNA: TGTGCCAGCAGCTTAATGGACAGGGAGGGCAATGAGCAGTTCTTC; CDR3: CASSLMDREGNEQFF
J: TRBJ2-1; D: TRBD1; size: -; V: TRBV4-3; DNA: TGCGCCAGCAGCCCCGGGACAGGGAGTTACAATGAGCAGTTCTTC; CDR3: CASSPGTGSYNEQFF
J: TRBJ2-2; D: TRBD1; size: -; V: TRBV7-8; DNA: TGTGCCAGCAGCCCACGGACAGGGACATGGGGGGAGCTGTTTTTT; CDR3: CASSPRTGTWGELFF
J: TRBJ2-2; D: -; size: -; V: TRBV14; DNA: TGTGCCAGCAGCGCGGCAGCGAACACCGGGGAGCTGTTTTTT; CDR3: CASSAAANTGELFF
J: TRBJ2-1; D: TRBD2; size: -; V: TRBV5-5; DNA: TGTGCCAGCAGCCCGAGACTAGCGGGAGCGGCCTACAATGAGCAGTTCTTC; CDR3: CASSPRLAGAAYNEQFF
J: TRBJ1-1; D: -; size: -; V: TRBV30; DNA: TGTGCCTGGAGTAGAAGAGGGACTGAAGCTTTCTTT; CDR3: CAWSRRGTEAFF
J: TRBJ1-3; D: -; size: -; V: TRBV18; DNA: TGTGCCAGCTCTCCCGGACAGCGGAGCTCTGGAAACACCATATATTTT; CDR3: CASSPGQRSSGNTIYF
J: TRBJ2-3; D: TRBD2; size: -; V: TRBV5-4; DNA: TGTGCCAGCAGCTTCTCGGGGGGGGTGACAGATACGCAGTATTTT; CDR3: CASSFSGGVTDTQYF
J: TRBJ1-1; D: TRBD1; size: -; V: TRBV19; DNA: TGTGCCAGTAGTAGCCCGGACAGGATGAACACTGAAGCTTTCTTT; CDR3: CASSSPDRMNTEAFF
J: TRBJ1-1; D: -; size: once; V: TRBV7-8; DNA: TGTGCCAGCAGCTCCGAGGGTACTTACAGGGTGGGGATTAACACTGAAGCTTTCTTT; CDR3: CASSSEGTYRVGINTEAFF